This T cell receptor beta chain stems from a study of T cells in Graves' hyperthyroidism and ophthalmopathy. The trim removed 6 bases at V and 3 bases at J, leaving 8 bases unmatched. The CDR3 loop spans 15 amino acids. Germline V gives CDR1 MNHEY, CDR2 SMNVEV (reference sequence). Amplified TCR beta CDR3 regions derived from RNA transcripts. HTBI primers drove first-round RT-PCR of the TCR CDR3. TCRdb reprocessed the multiplex PCR reads with MiXCR, giving one entry per CDR3 protein. The sample has about 600,000 distinct CDR3 sequences; 13% to 15% are singletons. Study observations and caveats: Separation of ophthalmopathy from stable hyperthyroidism was achieved by a 13 V-J model. Most clonotypes that expanded in the thyroid above 0.001 also showed up in blood. Ophthalmopathy, as predicted by the model, came a median 6.5 months after the prediction.

At least 3 on the Clinical Activity Score was recorded for ophthalmopathy patients, who also had NOSPECS grade at least 4 and duration under 3 months. In this sample, this clonotype turned up many times. The antigen is unknown. The TCR originated in a woman in her 50s with Graves' ophthalmopathy. The sample comprised blood. This chain links TRBV27 with TRBJ2-3; TRBD1 aligns across 8 bases. In DNA form, the CDR3 reads TGTGCCAGCAGCCACAGGACAGGGAGAACAGATACGCAGTATTTT. Its protein product is CASSHRTGRTDTQYF.